This T cell receptor beta chain appears in the sequencing data of a study of blood T cell repertoires in COVID-19. Background on the study: The samples span acute and convalescent COVID-19 from the United States, Italy and Spain.

With V trimmed by 5 bases and J by 7 bases, 12 bases remained unmatched. Germline V gives CDR1 SGHTS, CDR2 YDEGEE. The CDR3 contains 15 residues. Patients from Seattle were sampled longitudinally, starting during active infection. Repertoires were generated with immunoSEQ multiplex PCR, while TCRdb's copy carries only in-frame clones and drops some. The sample has 150,000 to 200,000 clones, 80% to 95% seen once. The chain joins TRBV5-8 to TRBJ2-5, with TRBD2 identical over 9 bases. The origin of this receptor is a man aged 30-40 years with COVID-19, enrolled during active disease. Specimen: peripheral blood. CDR3 nucleotide sequence: TGTGCCAGCAGATCTACTCTAGCGGGGAGGGTGACCCAGTACTTC. This sequence encodes CASRSTLAGRVTQYF.